This T cell receptor beta chain was observed in a study of spatial heterogeneity in lung cancer. Overall study: Donors were under 90 untreated early-stage non-small cell lung cancer patients. Sequencing was performed on follow-up PBMC samples when available, collected at a median of around two years after resection.

The table lists this clonotype with a few counts. Its matching antigen is unknown. The CDR3 sequence is 16 residues long. After removal of 0 bases from V and 3 bases from J, the junction contained 8 bases not matched to a gene. Germline V gene lookup returns CDR1 ENHRY and CDR2 SYGVKD. Regarding the study as a whole: Expanded tumor TCRs that were ubiquitous appeared in blood more at resection than follow-up.

MiXCR, run by TCRdb on the 5' RACE reads, gives a single entry per CDR3 protein. The table has roughly 120,000 distinct CDR3 sequences, approximately 10% seen once. Time point noted: blood at routine non-recurrence follow-up after resection. The authors sequenced whole RNA from tumor, nontumor lung or frozen PBMC without sorting. This chain connects TRBV10-3 to TRBJ2-7; 7 positions match TRBD2. The starting material was PBMCs, obtained at follow-up. The sequence was collected from a female donor with early-stage non-small cell lung cancer. The CDR3 region is CAISESRSSGNYEQYV. The DNA of the CDR3 is TGTGCCATCAGTGAGTCGAGGTCTAGCGGAAACTACGAGCAGTACGTC.